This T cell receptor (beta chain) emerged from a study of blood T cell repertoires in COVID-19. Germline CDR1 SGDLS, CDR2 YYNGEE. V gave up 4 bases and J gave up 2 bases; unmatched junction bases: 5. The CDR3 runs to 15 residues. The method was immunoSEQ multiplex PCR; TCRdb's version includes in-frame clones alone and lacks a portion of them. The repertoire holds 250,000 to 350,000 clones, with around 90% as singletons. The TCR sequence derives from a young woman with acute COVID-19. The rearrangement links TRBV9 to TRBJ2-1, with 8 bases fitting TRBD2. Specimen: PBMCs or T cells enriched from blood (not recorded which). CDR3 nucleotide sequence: TGTGCCAGCAGCAGAAGCGGGAGCACCTACAATGAGCAGTTCTTC. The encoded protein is CASSRSGSTYNEQFF. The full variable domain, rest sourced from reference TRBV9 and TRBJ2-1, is DSGVTQTPKHLITATGQRVTLRCSPRSGDLSVYWYQQSLDQGLQFLIQYYNGEERAKGNILERFSAQQFPDLHSELNLSSLELGDSALYFCASSRSGSTYNEQFFGPGTRLTVL.